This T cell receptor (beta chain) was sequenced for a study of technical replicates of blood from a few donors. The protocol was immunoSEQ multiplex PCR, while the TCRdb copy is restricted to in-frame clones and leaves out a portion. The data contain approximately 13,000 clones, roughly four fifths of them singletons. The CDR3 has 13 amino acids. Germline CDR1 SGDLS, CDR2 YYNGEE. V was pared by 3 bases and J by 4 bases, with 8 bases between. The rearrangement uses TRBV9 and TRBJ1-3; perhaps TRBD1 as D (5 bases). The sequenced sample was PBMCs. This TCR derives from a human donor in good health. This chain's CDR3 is CASSEGMGNTIYF. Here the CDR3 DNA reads TGTGCCAGCAGCGAGGGGATGGGAAACACCATATATTTT. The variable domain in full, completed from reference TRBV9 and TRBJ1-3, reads DSGVTQTPKHLITATGQRVTLRCSPRSGDLSVYWYQQSLDQGLQFLIQYYNGEERAKGNILERFSAQQFPDLHSELNLSSLELGDSALYFCASSEGMGNTIYFGEGSWLTVV.